Following are 11 T cell receptor beta chains from one sample sequenced in a study of OX40 agonist ivuxolimab in advanced cancers. Produced via immunoSEQ multiplex PCR; TCRdb's table is partial and in-frame only. The table includes about 13,000 clones, about three quarters detected once. The sample was CD4+ or CD8+ T cells sorted from blood, taken in a trial of the OX40 agonist ivuxolimab. Source of these receptors: an adult with an advanced solid tumor such as melanoma, head and neck, liver or kidney cancer.

This chain joins TRBV11-1 and TRBJ2-7, with 7 bases lining up with TRBD2. The CDR3 contains 15 residues. The germline CDR1 and CDR2 sequences are SGHAT and FQDESV (reference sequence). The V gene end was trimmed by 5 bases and the J gene end by 5 bases; junction bases not matched to a gene: 12. In nucleotides, the CDR3 is TGTGCCAGCAGCCTGGAAGGGCGGGAGTGGCACGAGCAGTACTTC. Translation: CASSLEGREWHEQYF.

This clone was observed a handful of times. The gene calls are TRBV27 and TRBJ1-5; D gene unclear. There are 15 residues in the CDR3. Germline CDR1 MNHEY, CDR2 SMNVEV (reference sequence). V shed 1 base and J shed 8 bases, with 15 bases lying between them. CDR3 sequence reads: CASSLLGSGLEPQHF. CDR3 coding DNA: TGTGCCAGCAGTTTATTGGGGTCAGGTCTGGAGCCCCAGCATTTT.

The CDR3, as DNA: TGTGCCAGCAAGTTAGCGGGAGAATCAGATACGCAGTATTTT. Its translation: CASKLAGESDTQYF. The chain has TRBV6-1 and TRBJ2-3; TRBD2 aligns across 9 bases. CDR3 length: 14 amino acids. The junction had 6 bases not matched to a gene; V was cut back by 7 bases and J by 4 bases. CDR1 MNHNS and CDR2 SASEGT come from the germline V gene.

The chain links TRBV4-1 to TRBJ2-1, with 9 positions matching TRBD2. The CDR3 has 14 residues. The germline V gene encodes CDR1 MGHRA and CDR2 YSYEKL. The trim removed 4 bases at V and 7 bases at J, leaving 5 bases unmatched. The CDR3 is CASSLSGSDNEQFF. The DNA of the CDR3 is TGCGCCAGCAGCCTTAGCGGGAGTGATAATGAGCAGTTCTTC.

The J gene is TRBJ2-6, the V gene TRBV29-1; 9 bases are shared with TRBD1. This CDR3 contains 15 residues. CDR1 and CDR2 from the germline V gene are SQVTM and ANQGSEA. V trimming: 3 bases; J trimming: 2 bases; junction bases outside the gene matches: 2. CDR3 nucleotide sequence: TGCAGCGTTGAGACAGGGGGTACTGGGGCCAACGTCCTGACTTTC. Residues: CSVETGGTGANVLTF. The full variable domain, completed using reference TRBV29-1 and TRBJ2-6, is SAVISQKPSRDICQRGTSLTIQCQVDSQVTMMFWYRQQPGQSLTLIATANQGSEATYESGFVIDKFPISRPNLTFSTLTVSNMSPEDSSIYLCSVETGGTGANVLTFGAGSRLTVL.

The chain uses TRBV27 and TRBJ2-7, with TRBD1 identical over 9 bases. The V gene end was trimmed by 5 bases and the J gene end by 4 bases; junction bases not matched to a gene: 3. Germline CDR1 and CDR2: MNHEY and SMNVEV (reference sequence). The CDR3 sequence is 13 residues long. The CDR3 is CASSDRGFYEQYF. The CDR3 DNA is TGTGCCAGCAGTGACAGGGGGTTTTACGAGCAGTACTTC.

CDR3 amino acids: CASSQVLARGPEAFF. The CDR3 DNA sequence: TGCGCCAGCAGCCAAGTCCTCGCCAGGGGGCCTGAAGCTTTCTTT. This chain links TRBV4-1 with TRBJ1-1, with 8 bases aligning to TRBD1. This CDR3 has 15 residues. V was pared by 1 base and J by 6 bases, with 7 bases of the junction left unmatched. The germline CDR1 and CDR2 sequences are MGHRA and YSYEKL.

The chain combines TRBV4-1 with TRBJ2-7, with 7 bases lining up with TRBD2. With V trimmed by 4 bases and J by 5 bases, 11 bases remained unmatched. The CDR3 is made up of 15 amino acids. Germline CDR1 is MGHRA and CDR2 is YSYEKL. The DNA for the CDR3 is TGCGCCAGCAGCCCCTCGTTGGGAGGGGTCCACGAGCAGTACTTC. Its protein is CASSPSLGGVHEQYF.

The genes are TRBV11-3 and TRBJ1-1, with 8 nucleotides matching TRBD1. The CDR3 consists of 15 residues. CDR1 and CDR2 (germline): SGHNT, YENEEA. J lost 1 base, V lost 1 base, and 2 bases had no gene match. The DNA of the CDR3 is TGTGCCAGCAGCTTAGGGGGACAGGAGAACACTGAAGCTTTCTTT. This codes for CASSLGGQENTEAFF.

The chain combines TRBV9 with TRBJ1-4; perhaps TRBD1 as D (6 bases). Trimming left V 3 bases short and J 0 bases short, with 15 bases between. This CDR3 spans 17 amino acids. Germline CDR1 and CDR2: SGDLS and YYNGEE. CDR3 in DNA: TGTGCCAGCAGCGAGGGGGAGGGGACTGCAACTAATGAAAAACTGTTTTTT. Protein product: CASSEGEGTATNEKLFF.

This sequence joins TRBV21-1 and TRBJ2-7; TRBD2, the table's D call, lacks a check against the DNA. TRBV21-1 is a pseudogene segment. The CDR3 loop spans 15 amino acids. For the CDR3, the DNA is TGTGCCAGCAGCAAAATGGAGGATATACCCTACGAGCAGTACTTC. It yields the protein CASSKMEDIPYEQYF.